The next 14 T cell receptor beta chains were all read from a single sample in a study of T cells in Graves' hyperthyroidism and ophthalmopathy (dated by TCRdb to the late 2010s). The method was multiplex PCR. Sequencing took place on an Illumina HiSeq 2000. The TCR beta CDR3 regions were amplified from the RNA transcripts. The first round of RT-PCR for the TCR CDR3 was performed with the HTBI primer set and the Qiagen OneStep RT-PCR kit. TCRdb ran its own pipeline on the public reads, namely fastp trimming at Q25 and MiXCR clone calling, and kept in-frame beta chains. Each entry merges the rows of one CDR3 protein and shows their most common DNA and genes. Across this sample there are almost 600,000 distinct CDR3 sequences, with about 15% seen only once. Clones ranked in the top ten supply about 5.8% of the sample. Sequencing was done on a sample of blood. These receptors were obtained from a woman aged 30 to 39 with Graves' hyperthyroidism that later progressed to Graves' ophthalmopathy.

Many counts were recorded for this clonotype. V gene TRBV7-2 combines with J gene TRBJ2-7, with 12 bases identical to TRBD2. V dropped 5 bases and J dropped 2; count of bases not matched to a gene: 4. The CDR3 is made up of 15 amino acids. The germline V gene has CDR1 SGHTA and CDR2 FQGNSA. CDR3 coding DNA: TGTGCCAGCAGCCAGACTAGCGGGAGCCCCTACGAGCAGTACTTC. Amino acid sequence: CASSQTSGSPYEQYF.

This clonotype has ten or more counts. The V and J genes are TRBV3-1 and TRBJ1-2; a possible D gene is TRBD1 (5 bases). The germline CDR1 and CDR2 sequences are LGHDT and YNNKEL (reference sequence). Trimming shortened V by 1 base and J by 6 bases, and 9 bases separated the two germline ends. The CDR3 runs 13 residues. In nucleotides, the CDR3 is TGTGCCAGCAGCCAAGGCCTGGGGGATGGCTACACCTTC. Residues: CASSQGLGDGYTF. Drawing the rest from reference TRBV3-1 and TRBJ1-2, the complete variable domain is DTAVSQTPKYLVTQMGNDKSIKCEQNLGHDTMYWYKQDSKKFLKIMFSYNNKELIINETVPNRFSPKSPDKAHLNLHINSLELGDSAVYFCASSQGLGDGYTFGSGTRLTVV.

The rearrangement uses TRBV28 and TRBJ2-1, with D possibly being TRBD1 (6 bases). This CDR3 contains 17 residues. The germline V gene encodes CDR1 MDHEN and CDR2 SYDVKM. The V and J ends lost 2 bases and 5 bases respectively, with 19 bases between them. CDR3 residues: CASSLPFTGSGDNEQFF. As DNA, the CDR3 is TGTGCCAGCAGTTTACCTTTCACAGGGAGTGGGGACAATGAGCAGTTCTTC.

This clonotype was counted ten times or more. The chain has TRBV20-1 and TRBJ2-3; 8 positions agree with TRBD2. In germline, CDR1 is DFQATT, CDR2 SNEGSKA (reference sequence). The CDR3 consists of 15 residues. Trimming at V came to 1 base and at J to 2 bases, leaving 5 bases not matched to a gene. CDR3 DNA sequence: TGCAGTGCTAGAGTCCCCGGGAGGGTCACAGATACGCAGTATTTT. Its translation is CSARVPGRVTDTQYF.

In its sample, this clonotype was seen many times. The V and J genes are TRBV28 and TRBJ1-2, with TRBD1 matching 8 bases. The CDR3 runs 15 residues. Germline V gene lookup returns CDR1 MDHEN and CDR2 SYDVKM. The V segment lost 8 bases and the J segment 3 bases; nucleotides outside the gene matches: 11. The CDR3 region is CASGQPDRADYGYTF. The DNA of the CDR3 is TGTGCCAGCGGTCAACCGGACAGGGCTGACTATGGCTACACCTTC.

This clonotype turned up a few times. The chain couples TRBV14 to TRBJ1-3, with D uncertain. This CDR3 contains 12 residues. Germline V gene lookup returns CDR1 SGHDN and CDR2 FVKESK. V lost 3 bases to trimming and J lost 6 bases, with 6 bases between them. The CDR3 loop reads CASSQAPNTIYF. CDR3 in DNA: TGTGCCAGCAGCCAGGCCCCAAACACCATATATTTT.

At least ten counts were recorded for this clonotype. The chain is built from TRBV9 and TRBJ1-1; D is undetermined. The germline gives CDR1 SGDLS, CDR2 YYNGEE. With 1 base removed from V and 1 base from J, the gap between germline ends came to 5 bases. The CDR3 extends over 13 amino acids. CDR3 amino acids: CASSVYGNTEAFF. CDR3 nucleotides: TGTGCCAGCAGCGTATATGGGAACACTGAAGCTTTCTTT.

This clonotype was found a few times. The chain carries TRBV4-3 and TRBJ2-3, with 7 nucleotides matching TRBD2. V lost 4 bases, J lost 1 base, and 8 bases stayed unmatched. The germline CDR1 and CDR2 sequences are LGHNA and YSLEER. The CDR3 spans 16 residues. CDR3 loop: CASSPSGLAGTDTQYF. DNA of the CDR3: TGCGCCAGCAGCCCTTCAGGGCTAGCGGGCACAGATACGCAGTATTTT.

This clonotype turned up a few times. The chain has TRBV9 and TRBJ2-7, with 10 positions matching TRBD2. After removal of 4 bases from V and 1 base from J, the junction contained 5 bases not matched to a gene. The CDR3 has 15 amino acids. From germline, CDR1 is SGDLS and CDR2 YYNGEE. CDR3 sequence (DNA): TGTGCCAGCAGCATTGGGACTAGCGTATCCTACGAGCAGTACTTC. Encoded protein: CASSIGTSVSYEQYF.

This clonotype was observed many times. The chain links TRBV27 to TRBJ1-4; 9 bases line up with TRBD1. In germline, CDR1 is MNHEY, CDR2 SMNVEV (reference sequence). CDR3 length: 15 residues. The V and J ends lost 4 bases and 3 bases, in that order; junction bases with no gene match: 3. The CDR3 sequence is CASSSQGAANEKLFF. The DNA for the CDR3 is TGTGCCAGCAGTTCACAGGGGGCGGCTAATGAAAAACTGTTTTTT.

This clonotype came up many times. V is TRBV27 and J is TRBJ2-7, with 11 bases lining up with TRBD1. The germline gives CDR1 MNHEY, CDR2 SMNVEV (reference sequence). The V and J ends lost 8 bases and 2 bases, in that order; junction bases with no gene match: 5. This CDR3 has 14 amino acids. This CDR3 reads CASHGTGGPYEQYF. The CDR3 nucleotides read TGTGCCAGCCACGGGACAGGGGGTCCCTACGAGCAGTACTTC.

The table lists this clonotype with many counts. The chain joins TRBV20-1 to TRBJ2-7, with no clear D. Trimming cost V 4 bases and J 2 bases, with 9 bases left between them. The CDR3 consists of 12 residues. In germline, CDR1 is DFQATT, CDR2 SNEGSKA (reference sequence). The chain's CDR3 is CSAKLGPYEQYF. The CDR3 DNA sequence: TGCAGTGCTAAGCTGGGTCCCTACGAGCAGTACTTC.

This clonotype was seen repeatedly, ten times or more. The genes are TRBV5-1 and TRBJ1-1; TRBD1 might be the D (5 bases). The germline V gene encodes CDR1 SGHRS and CDR2 YFSETQ. V dropped 2 bases and J dropped 6 bases, with 14 bases sitting between them. The CDR3 is made up of 14 amino acids. The DNA for the CDR3 is TGCGCCAGCAGCTTAGGCGGGGGAAACGCTGAAGCTTTCTTT. It specifies CASSLGGGNAEAFF.

This clonotype was counted only a few times. This sequence joins TRBV20-1 and TRBJ1-2, with a tentative D call TRBD1 (5 bases). This CDR3 region has 13 residues. In germline, CDR1 is DFQATT, CDR2 SNEGSKA (reference sequence). V lost 0 bases to trimming and J lost 8 bases, with 13 bases between them. CDR3 amino acids: CSARDVGDQGYTF. The CDR3 DNA reads TGCAGTGCTAGAGATGTCGGGGACCAAGGCTACACCTTC.